This T cell receptor beta chain emerged from a study of CD8 T cells in Susac syndrome. Whole-study results and caveats: The study admitted that it had a relatively small number of individuals in its TCR sequencing and HLA analysis.

Remarks on this clonotype: Its antigen is as yet unknown.

It was with random hexamers that roughly 0.5 to 1 ug RNA was reverse transcribed. The CDR3 of TCR beta was amplified by immunoSEQ multiplex PCR across 54 Vbeta and 13 Jbeta. TCRdb re-called the immunoSEQ multiplex PCR reads with MiXCR, one entry per CDR3 protein. The sample contains around 150,000 distinct CDR3 sequences, 85% to 95% of which appear only once. CDR1 and CDR2 (germline): MNHNS, SASEGT. The CDR3 is 17 residues long. V was clipped by 10 bases and J by 4 bases, with 28 bases between them. Sequencing of TCR beta was performed on blood CD8+ T cells and on blood CD4+ T cells. TEMRA cells were FACS-enriched, while CD8+ and CD4+ T cells were negatively isolated.

The sequencing input was CD4+ T cells from PBMCs. The V and J genes are TRBV6-1 and TRBJ1-1; TRBD1 is a possible D gene (5 bases). This sequence originates from a human donor with multiple sclerosis. CDR3 bases: TGTGCCACCCTGCCCACTGTAGGTTGGAGCGGGGGCACTGAAGCTTTCTTT. Encoded protein: CATLPTVGWSGGTEAFF.